This TCR beta chain was captured by sequencing in a study of early T cells in non-severe SARS-CoV-2 infection. Study overall: Chains were unpaired, as sequencing was done on bulk RNA from unsorted whole blood.

Study-level points and caveats: Lookups in VDJdb leaned toward anti-spike CD8 responses and missed private and CD4 specificities.

The ends were cut back, 4 bases at V and 6 bases at J, with 16 bases in the middle. The length of the CDR3 is 14 residues. The germline gives CDR1 MNHEY, CDR2 SVGAGI. This clonotype was seen many times. The antigen is undetermined. Unique molecular identifiers (one per individual cDNA molecule) were attached. TCRdb itself ran the 5' RACE reads through MiXCR, one entry per CDR3 protein. The sample records fewer than 85,000 distinct CDR3 sequences, approximately 13% being singletons. The sequence derives from an adult who was a healthcare worker with PCR-confirmed SARS-CoV-2 infection or an uninfected control (not recorded which). This chain connects TRBV6-5 to TRBJ2-7, with D perhaps being TRBD1 or TRBD2 (5 bases each). The sequencing input was whole blood. CDR3 sequence (DNA): TGTGCCAGCAGTTCCCCCGGGTGGGGGTTCGAGCAGTACTTC. Residues: CASSSPGWGFEQYF.